These T cell receptor beta chains were read from a single sample in a study of T cell clonotyping in hematopoietic cell transplantation. Using immunoSEQ multiplex PCR, the repertoire was profiled, and TCRdb retains in-frame clones only, with some absent. The sample holds about 41,000 clones, roughly 85% seen once. The sample in question was peripheral blood mononuclear cells, obtained before stem cell transplant. These receptors were obtained from a man in his sixties with acute myeloid leukemia. Some clones in this sample may be carry-over from other donors' samples. The CDR3 runs from the conserved cysteine through the conserved F or W. D genes are given only for firm matches. Size is omitted from some rows. Given values are once, few, many or a class for expanded clones.

TRBJ2-7 | TRBV11-3 | TRBD1 | NA | TGTGCCAGCAGCTTCAGCCTCAGGGGGCAAGGCGAGCAGTACTTC | CASSFSLRGQGEQYF
TRBJ2-4 | TRBV4-1 | NA | NA | TGCGCCAGCAGCCAAGATAGGAACAGGGCTGGGGGAAACATTCAGTACTTC | CASSQDRNRAGGNIQYF
TRBJ1-1 | TRBV2 | NA | NA | TGTGCCAGCAGTGGTGATTACACTGAAGCTTTCTTT | CASSGDYTEAFF
TRBJ1-2 | TRBV2 | NA | NA | TGTGCCAGCTGTCCTTCGGGGGGGGACTATGGCTACACCTTC | CASCPSGGDYGYTF
TRBJ2-6 | TRBV5-8 | NA | NA | TGTGCCAGCAGCTTGACGGACGCCCGGACCCCTGGGGCCAACGTCCTGACTTTC | CASSLTDARTPGANVLTF
TRBJ2-3 | TRBV29-1 | NA | NA | TGCAGCGTTGAAGATAGCTCTCGGGTCCTGGGTCTTACGCAGTATTTT | CSVEDSSRVLGLTQYF
TRBJ2-7 | TRBV5-6 | NA | NA | TGTGCCAGCAGCTTTAGGACCTACGAGCAGTACTTC | CASSFRTYEQYF
TRBJ1-5 | TRBV2 | TRBD1 | few | TGTGCCAGCAGCCAGGGGGGAGGCAATCAGCCCCAGCATTTT | CASSQGGGNQPQHF
TRBJ1-5 | TRBV7-2 | NA | NA | TGTGCCAGCAGCTTATCGACACGGGCCCAGCATTTT | CASSLSTRAQHF
TRBJ2-2 | TRBV6-4 | NA | once | TGTGCCAGCAGTGCAGGTCTTCCCGGGGAGCTGTTTTTT | CASSAGLPGELFF
TRBJ2-7 | TRBV30 | NA | NA | TGTGCCTGGGAACCACAGGGGAGGTACGAGCAGTACTTC | CAWEPQGRYEQYF
TRBJ1-4 | TRBV19 | NA | once | TGTGCCAGTAGTATACGGGCAGGGGAAGAAAAACTGTTTTTT | CASSIRAGEEKLFF
TRBJ1-1 | TRBV29-1 | NA | NA | TGCAGCGCCGGGCACAGGACTGAAGCTTTCTTT | CSAGHRTEAFF
TRBJ2-7 | TRBV7-2 | NA | NA | TGTGCCAGCAGCTTACATGGCAGGGGCTTCTACGAGCAGTACTTC | CASSLHGRGFYEQYF
TRBJ2-4 | TRBV5-6 | NA | NA | TGTGCCAGCAGCTTATTCGGCAGGGACATTCAGTACTTC | CASSLFGRDIQYF
TRBJ1-3 | TRBV27 | NA | few | TGTGCCAGCAGTCCCCCCAGGGGAGGAAACACCATATATTTT | CASSPPRGGNTIYF
TRBJ1-6 | TRBV9 | NA | NA | TGTGCCAGCAGCGTAGGTGGCAGAGCCCGGGAGAGGTTCGCCCTCCACTTT | CASSVGGRARERFALHF
TRBJ2-5 | TRBV30 | TRBD2 | NA | TGTGCCTGGAGTGGTGTAGGACTAGCACAAGAGACCCAGTACTTC | CAWSGVGLAQETQYF
TRBJ2-7 | TRBV7-8 | NA | NA | TGTGCCAGCAGCTCCAAAGATTATACCTACGAGCAGTACTTC | CASSSKDYTYEQYF
TRBJ1-6 | TRBV27 | TRBD1 | NA | TGTGCCAGCAGTTCACGGACAGGGTTATCACCCCTCCACTTT | CASSSRTGLSPLHF
TRBJ1-4 | TRBV6-5 | NA | NA | TGTGCCAGCAGTTTGGACGGTGAAAAACTGTTTTTT | CASSLDGEKLFF
TRBJ2-3 | TRBV21-1 | NA | few | TGTGCCAGCAGCAAAAGCCAGGGTGCATCAGATACGCAGTATTTT | CASSKSQGASDTQYF
TRBJ1-5 | TRBV27 | TRBD1 | once | TGTGCCAGCAGTGCCGGGACAGGGGGTGTTCAGCCCCAGCATTTT | CASSAGTGGVQPQHF
TRBJ2-7 | TRBV5-1 | NA | once | TGCGCCAGCAGCTTGGACACTACCTACGAGCAGTACTTC | CASSLDTTYEQYF
TRBJ2-7 | TRBV7-3 | TRBD1 | NA | TGTGCCAGCAGCAAAGGACAGGGAGCCTACGAGCAGTACTTC | CASSKGQGAYEQYF
TRBJ2-1 | TRBV7-6 | TRBD2 | NA | TGTGCCAGCAGCTTACTGACTAGCGGGGGGGTTTACAATGAGCAGTTCTTC | CASSLLTSGGVYNEQFF
TRBJ2-5 | TRBV4-3 | NA | NA | TGCGCCAGCAGCCGGACTACGACAGTCTCCCAAGAGACCCAGTACTTC | CASSRTTTVSQETQYF
TRBJ1-3 | TRBV5-4 | NA | few | TGTGCCAGCAGCTTGCACTTTGTGGGGCCTGGAAACACCATATATTTT | CASSLHFVGPGNTIYF
TRBJ2-5 | TRBV19 | NA | NA | TGTGCCAGTAGTATCCGGGTCTACCCCCCAGAGACCCAGTACTTC | CASSIRVYPPETQYF
TRBJ1-2 | TRBV28 | TRBD1 | NA | TGTGCCAGCAGTCCAGGGACAGGGTTGGGTGGCTACACCTTC | CASSPGTGLGGYTF
TRBJ1-1 | TRBV30 | NA | NA | TGTGCCTCCCCCCCTGGACAGTCGAACACTGAAGCTTTCTTT | CASPPGQSNTEAFF
TRBJ2-2 | TRBV7-9 | NA | NA | TGTGCCAGCAGCTTAGCTGTCAGCTCGAACACCGGGGAGCTGTTTTTT | CASSLAVSSNTGELFF
TRBJ1-2 | TRBV4-2 | NA | NA | TGTGCCAGCAGCCAAGAATACCAGGTTCCGACCTATGGCTACACCTTC | CASSQEYQVPTYGYTF
TRBJ2-2 | TRBV4-2 | NA | once | TGTGCCAGCACCAAAAGGTCAGGGCCGGGAACCGGGGAGCTGTTTTTT | CASTKRSGPGTGELFF
TRBJ2-7 | TRBV11-2 | NA | NA | TGTGCCAGCAGCTCCCAGACCCAGGGATGGTACGAGCAGTACTTC | CASSSQTQGWYEQYF
TRBJ1-6 | TRBV6-4 | NA | NA | TGTGCCAGCAGCGACTTCTCCTATAATTCACCCCTCCACTTT | CASSDFSYNSPLHF
TRBJ1-6 | TRBV7-9 | NA | NA | TGTGCCAGCAGCTTTCTCGGCTTAGGGAATTCACCCCTCCACTTT | CASSFLGLGNSPLHF
TRBJ2-2 | TRBV19 | NA | NA | TGTGCCAGTAATGCAGCGAACACCGGGGAGCTGTTTTTT | CASNAANTGELFF
TRBJ2-7 | TRBV5-6 | NA | NA | TGTGCCAGCACCACGGGACTTGGCGGGAACGAGCAGTACTTC | CASTTGLGGNEQYF
TRBJ2-3 | TRBV5-1 | TRBD2 | NA | TGCGCCAGCAGCCGTCCCGGGGGGAACACAGATACGCAGTATTTT | CASSRPGGNTDTQYF
TRBJ1-1 | TRBV7-4 | NA | few | TGTGCCAGCAGCTTCAAAAACTTACTGACTGAAGCTTTCTTT | CASSFKNLLTEAFF
TRBJ2-7 | TRBV5-1 | NA | NA | TGCGCCAGCAGGTTAGACACCTACGAGCAGTACTTC | CASRLDTYEQYF
TRBJ1-2 | TRBV5-1 | TRBD1 | NA | TGCGCCAGCAGCTCCGGGACAGGGAGCCGTCCGGACTATGGCTACACCTTC | CASSSGTGSRPDYGYTF
TRBJ2-7 | TRBV11-3 | NA | NA | TGTGCCAGCACCATGAGGTCAGGGAGCTCCTACGAGCAGTACTTC | CASTMRSGSSYEQYF
TRBJ2-7 | TRBV5-4 | NA | NA | TGTGCCAGCAGCCCCGGCGGCAGGGGCCTGGAGCAGTACTTC | CASSPGGRGLEQYF
TRBJ1-1 | TRBV7-2 | TRBD1 | NA | TGTGCCAGCAGCACGACAGGGGGCCTCACTGAAGCTTTCTTT | CASSTTGGLTEAFF
TRBJ1-1 | TRBV9 | NA | NA | TGTGCCAGCAGCCCTCGCGGTTTCCCTGAAGCTTTCTTT | CASSPRGFPEAFF
TRBJ1-1 | TRBV28 | TRBD1 | NA | TGTGCCAGCAGTCCAACCGGGACAGGCTTGAACACTGAAGCTTTCTTT | CASSPTGTGLNTEAFF
TRBJ1-1 | TRBV11-2 | NA | NA | TGTGCCAGCAGCTTACGCGCCTCGAACACTGAAGCTTTCTTT | CASSLRASNTEAFF
TRBJ2-1 | TRBV29-1 | NA | NA | TGCAAAGGGGAGAGCTCCTACAATGAGCAGTTCTTC | CKGESSYNEQFF
TRBJ1-5 | TRBV18 | TRBD1 | NA | TGTGCCAGCTCACTCGGACAGGGCAATCAGCCCCAGCATTTT | CASSLGQGNQPQHF
TRBJ1-5 | TRBV7-9 | NA | NA | TGTGCCAGCAGCTTCGGACAGCACAATCAGCCCCAGCATTTT | CASSFGQHNQPQHF
TRBJ2-7 | TRBV9 | NA | NA | TGTGCCAGCAGCGTAGGTGACTCTGGGAAACCCAACGCCTACGAGCAGTACTTC | CASSVGDSGKPNAYEQYF
TRBJ1-2 | TRBV30 | NA | NA | TGTGCCTGGAGTGTCTCGGCTAACTATGGCTACACCTTC | CAWSVSANYGYTF
TRBJ1-2 | TRBV6-1 | TRBD1 | NA | TGTGCCAGCAGTGAGGACAGGGTGGGATATGGCTACACCTTC | CASSEDRVGYGYTF
TRBJ2-5 | TRBV4-3 | NA | NA | TGCGCCAGCAGCCCCCGGCTTCTGGACCCAAAAGGTGCCCAGTACTTC | CASSPRLLDPKGAQYF
TRBJ1-1 | TRBV25-1 | NA | NA | TGTGCCAGCAGTGAACGCGGGGCGGGGTACGCTGAAGCTTTCTTT | CASSERGAGYAEAFF
TRBJ1-1 | TRBV4-1 | TRBD1 | NA | TGCGCCAGCAGTTATTTTGGGACAGGGAACACTGAAGCTTTCTTT | CASSYFGTGNTEAFF
TRBJ2-7 | TRBV5-4 | NA | NA | TGTGCCAGCAGCTTGGATCCGGGCAGGGACGAGCAGTACTTC | CASSLDPGRDEQYF
TRBJ2-5 | TRBV6-4 | TRBD2 | NA | TGTGCCAGCAAGCTGACTAGCGGCGACCAAGAGACCCAGTACTTC | CASKLTSGDQETQYF